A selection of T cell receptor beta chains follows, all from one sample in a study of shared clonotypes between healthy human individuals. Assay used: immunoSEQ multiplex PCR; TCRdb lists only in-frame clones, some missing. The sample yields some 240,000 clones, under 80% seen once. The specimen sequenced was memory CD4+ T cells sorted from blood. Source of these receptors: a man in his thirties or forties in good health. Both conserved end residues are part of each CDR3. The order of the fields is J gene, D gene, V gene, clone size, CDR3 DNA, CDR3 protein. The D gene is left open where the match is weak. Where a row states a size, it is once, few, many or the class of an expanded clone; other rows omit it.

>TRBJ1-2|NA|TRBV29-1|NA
TGCAGCGTTGAATCACCGGGGGGAAAGAACTATGGCTACACCTTC
CSVESPGGKNYGYTF
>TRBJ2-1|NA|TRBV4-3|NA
TGCGCCAGCAGCCAAGATTGGGCCGGGCCTGGGACTTACAATGAGCAGTTCTTC
CASSQDWAGPGTYNEQFF
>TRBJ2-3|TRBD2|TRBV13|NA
TGTGCCAGCAGCTTAGCTGGTAGCGGGAGACTAGATACGCAGTATTTT
CASSLAGSGRLDTQYF
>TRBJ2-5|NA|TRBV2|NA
TGTGCCACTTGGGAAGGATTCCAAGAGACCCAGTACTTC
CATWEGFQETQYF
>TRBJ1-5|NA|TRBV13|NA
TGTGCCAGCAGCTTAGGAGACCTTCGGGGCAATCAGCCCCAGCATTTT
CASSLGDLRGNQPQHF
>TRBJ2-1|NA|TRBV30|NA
TGTGCCTGGAGTCCGTCCTTTAGACTTGCCTACAATGAGCAGTTCTTC
CAWSPSFRLAYNEQFF
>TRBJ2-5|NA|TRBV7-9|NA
TGTGCCAGCAGCCGGGACCGCGAAGAGACCCAGTACTTC
CASSRDREETQYF
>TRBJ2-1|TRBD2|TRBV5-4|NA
TGTGCCAGCAGCTTGCCCAGCGGGAGAGGCAATGAGCAGTTCTTC
CASSLPSGRGNEQFF
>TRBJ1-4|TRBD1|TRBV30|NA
TGTGCCTGGACCTCGACAGGGGGAGATGAAAAACTGTTTTTT
CAWTSTGGDEKLFF
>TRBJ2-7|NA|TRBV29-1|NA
TGCAGCGTGACCAGGGGAAGCTCCTACGAGCAGTACTTC
CSVTRGSSYEQYF
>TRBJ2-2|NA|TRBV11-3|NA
TGTGCCAGCAGCCAGACCACCGGGGAGCTGTTTTTT
CASSQTTGELFF
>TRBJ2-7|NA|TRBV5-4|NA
TGTGCCAGCAGCTCCCCTAGCTCCTACGAGCAGTACTTC
CASSSPSSYEQYF
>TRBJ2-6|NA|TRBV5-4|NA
TGTGCCAGCAGCTTGAGTAGCTCTGGGGCCAACGTCCTGACTTTC
CASSLSSSGANVLTF
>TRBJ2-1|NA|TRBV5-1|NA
TGCGCCAGCAGCTCCCTCTTCGACAATGAGCAGTTCTTC
CASSSLFDNEQFF
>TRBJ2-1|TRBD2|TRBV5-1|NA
TGCGCCAGCAGGGGAGCGGGAGGGTCTTCCTACAATGAGCAGTTCTTC
CASRGAGGSSYNEQFF
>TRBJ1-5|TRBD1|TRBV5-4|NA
TGTGCCAGCAGCTTCCAGGGGGATCAGCCCCAGCATTTT
CASSFQGDQPQHF
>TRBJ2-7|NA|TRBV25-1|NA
TGTGCCAGCAGTGGGTACCACGAGCAGTACTTC
CASSGYHEQYF
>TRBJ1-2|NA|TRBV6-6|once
TGTGCCAGCAGTTACTCGTACAGTGCAGACTATGGCTACACCTTC
CASSYSYSADYGYTF
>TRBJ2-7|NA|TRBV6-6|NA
TGTGCCAGCAGTTACGGCGTTTTTGCCTACGAGCAGTACTTC
CASSYGVFAYEQYF
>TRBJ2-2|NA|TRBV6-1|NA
TGTGCCAGCAGTGTAGGGCCGAACACCGGGGAGCTGTTTTTT
CASSVGPNTGELFF
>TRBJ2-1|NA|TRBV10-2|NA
TGCGCCAGCAGTGGGGGGACCCGACAGTTCTTC
CASSGGTRQFF
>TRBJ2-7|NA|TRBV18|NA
TGTGCCAGCTCACCGCCTGGGGCAGGGATAGCGTACGAGCAGTACTTC
CASSPPGAGIAYEQYF
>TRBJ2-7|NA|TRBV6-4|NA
TGTGCCAGGGTGGTTGTCGAGCAGTACTTC
CARVVVEQYF
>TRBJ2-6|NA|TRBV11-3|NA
TGTGCCAGCAGCCCGGGCTGGGGGCAGGGGAGCTCTGGGGCCAACGTCCTGACTTTC
CASSPGWGQGSSGANVLTF
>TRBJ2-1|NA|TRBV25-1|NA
TGTGCCAGCAGTGATGCGGGACTCCCCTACGGAGAGCAGTTCTTC
CASSDAGLPYGEQFF
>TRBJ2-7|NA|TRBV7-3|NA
TGTGCCAGCAGCTTACTTCCGGATTACGAGCAGTACTTC
CASSLLPDYEQYF
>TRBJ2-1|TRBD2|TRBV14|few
TGTGCCAGCAGCCAGATAGCGGGAAGGGGCAATGAGCAGTTCTTC
CASSQIAGRGNEQFF
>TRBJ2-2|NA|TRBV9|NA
TGTGCCAGCAGCACTAGGGGAAACACCGGGGAGCTGTTTTTT
CASSTRGNTGELFF
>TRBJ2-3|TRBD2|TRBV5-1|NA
TGCGCCAGCAGCTCTAGCGGGAGTGGGGATACGCAGTATTTT
CASSSSGSGDTQYF
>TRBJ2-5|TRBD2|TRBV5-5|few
TGTGCCAGCAGCTTTAGCGGGATGGGGGAGACCCAGTACTTC
CASSFSGMGETQYF
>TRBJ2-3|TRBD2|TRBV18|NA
TGTGCCAGCTCACCACCACGAGCGGGAGGGACAGATACGCAGTATTTT
CASSPPRAGGTDTQYF
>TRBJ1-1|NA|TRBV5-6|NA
TGTGCCAGCAGCCAATTTAGGGGCGCGGACACTGAAGCTTTCTTT
CASSQFRGADTEAFF
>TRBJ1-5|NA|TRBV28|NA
TGTGCCAGCAGAGATACAGGGCGTAGCAATCAGCCCCAGCATTTT
CASRDTGRSNQPQHF
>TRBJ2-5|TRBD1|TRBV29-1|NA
TGCAGCGTTCCGCGGACAGGGGGCTTGGCCCAGTACTTC
CSVPRTGGLAQYF
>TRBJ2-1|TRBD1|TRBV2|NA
TGTGCCAGCAGTGAAGACTTGGGACAGCTAAACCAGTTCTTC
CASSEDLGQLNQFF
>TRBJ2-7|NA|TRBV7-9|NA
TGTGCCAGCAGCTTAGATAGCCACGAGCAGTACTTC
CASSLDSHEQYF
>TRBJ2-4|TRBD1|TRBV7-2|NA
TGTGCCAGCAGCTTTCGTGGACAGGGGGACCAGTACTTC
CASSFRGQGDQYF
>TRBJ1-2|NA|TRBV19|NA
TGTGCCAGTAGTAGAACACGGACAGCGGAAAATGGCTACACCTTC
CASSRTRTAENGYTF
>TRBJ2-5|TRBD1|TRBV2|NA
TGTGCCACCAACGACAGGGGAGAGACCCAGTACTTC
CATNDRGETQYF
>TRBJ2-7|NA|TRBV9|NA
TGTGCCAGCAGCGTTGGGGCCGGGGGCTCCTACGAGCAGTACTTC
CASSVGAGGSYEQYF
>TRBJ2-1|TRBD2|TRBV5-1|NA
TGCGCCAGCAGCTTGACTAGCGGGACATTTGGAAATGAGCAGTTCTTC
CASSLTSGTFGNEQFF
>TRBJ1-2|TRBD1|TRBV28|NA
TGTGCCAGCAGTGCCGGGACAGGAGAAGGCTACACCTTC
CASSAGTGEGYTF
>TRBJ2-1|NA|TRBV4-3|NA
TGCGCCAGCAGCCGCACGTGGGATGAGCAGTTCTTC
CASSRTWDEQFF
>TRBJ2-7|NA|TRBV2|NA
TGTGCCAGCAGTCGACAGCCCTACGAGCAGTACTTC
CASSRQPYEQYF
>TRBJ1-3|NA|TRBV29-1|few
TGCAGCGTTGAGGGACCAGGAAACACCATATATTTT
CSVEGPGNTIYF
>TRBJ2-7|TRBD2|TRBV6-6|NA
TGTGCCAGCAGTTACGGGTCGGGGGGCTACGAGCAGTACTTC
CASSYGSGGYEQYF
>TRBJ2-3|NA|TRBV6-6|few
TGTGCCAGCAGTTACTCGATATCGGCTACGCAGTATTTT
CASSYSISATQYF
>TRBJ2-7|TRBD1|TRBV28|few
TGTGCCAGCTTGGACAGGGCCTCCTACGAGCAGTACTTC
CASLDRASYEQYF
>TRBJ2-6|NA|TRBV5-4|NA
TGTGCCAGCAGCTTGGAGGGAACTTATTCTGGGGCCAACGTCCTGACTTTC
CASSLEGTYSGANVLTF
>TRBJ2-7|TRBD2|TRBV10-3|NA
TGTGCCATCAGTGATCCCCTAACGGCTAGCGGGAAGGTCGAGCAGTACTTC
CAISDPLTASGKVEQYF
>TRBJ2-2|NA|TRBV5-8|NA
TGTGCCAGCAGCTTGGGGGCTCGAATCGGGGAGCTGTTTTTT
CASSLGARIGELFF
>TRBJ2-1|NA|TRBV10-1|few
TGCGCCAGCAGTGATATTGGGGATGAGCAGTTCTTC
CASSDIGDEQFF
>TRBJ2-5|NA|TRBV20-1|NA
TGCAGTGCTCCCACATTAGGGAACCAGTACTTC
CSAPTLGNQYF
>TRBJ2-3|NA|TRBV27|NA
TGTGCCAGCAGTTCGTGGGGAACAGATACGCAGTATTTT
CASSSWGTDTQYF
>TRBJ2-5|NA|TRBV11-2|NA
TGTGCCAGCAGCTTACGACCTCCTTTACAAGAGACCCAGTACTTC
CASSLRPPLQETQYF
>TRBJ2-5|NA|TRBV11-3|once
TGTGCCAGCAGCTTAGCATCAGGGAATGGGGAGACCCAGTACTTC
CASSLASGNGETQYF
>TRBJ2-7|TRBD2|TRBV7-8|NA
TGTGCCAGCAGCTTAGGCGGGGGGGAGCAGTACTTC
CASSLGGGEQYF